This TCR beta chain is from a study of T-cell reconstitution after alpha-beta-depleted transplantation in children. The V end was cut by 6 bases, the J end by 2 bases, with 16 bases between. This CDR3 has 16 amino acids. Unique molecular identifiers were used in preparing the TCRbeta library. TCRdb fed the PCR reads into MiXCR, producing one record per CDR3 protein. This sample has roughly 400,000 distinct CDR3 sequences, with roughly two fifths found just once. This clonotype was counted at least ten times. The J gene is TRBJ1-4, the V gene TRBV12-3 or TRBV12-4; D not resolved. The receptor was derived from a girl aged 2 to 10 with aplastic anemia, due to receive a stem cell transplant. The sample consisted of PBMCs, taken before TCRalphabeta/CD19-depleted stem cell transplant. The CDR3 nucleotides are TGTGCCAGCAGCAAACTAATAGGAACTACTAATGAAAAACTGTTTTTT. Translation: CASSKLIGTTNEKLFF.